This T cell receptor beta chain was documented in a study of T cell responses to AZD1222 COVID-19 vaccine. General study findings and limits: The CD4 TCRs associated with vaccination extended across spike and predominated at 160-218 and 743-854.

A remark on this clone: Its antigen is as yet unknown.

Sequencing used immunoSEQ multiplex PCR; TCRdb keeps in-frame clones, though not all of them. The sample holds tens of thousands of clones, about 90% seen once. The TCR was taken from an adult who received the AZD1222 COVID-19 vaccine. Sequenced here: peripheral blood, sampled 28 days after the second AZD1222 dose.

The CDR3 reads CASSLGRTGNTEAFF. The CDR3 DNA is TGTGCCAGCAGCTTAGGCCGGACAGGGAACACTGAAGCTTTCTTT. This chain links TRBV5-4 with TRBJ1-1; 7 bases line up with TRBD1. This CDR3 is 15 amino acids long. The V gene's germline CDR1 is SGHNT and CDR2 YYREEE (reference sequence). With V trimmed by 2 bases and J by 1 base, 5 bases remained unmatched.